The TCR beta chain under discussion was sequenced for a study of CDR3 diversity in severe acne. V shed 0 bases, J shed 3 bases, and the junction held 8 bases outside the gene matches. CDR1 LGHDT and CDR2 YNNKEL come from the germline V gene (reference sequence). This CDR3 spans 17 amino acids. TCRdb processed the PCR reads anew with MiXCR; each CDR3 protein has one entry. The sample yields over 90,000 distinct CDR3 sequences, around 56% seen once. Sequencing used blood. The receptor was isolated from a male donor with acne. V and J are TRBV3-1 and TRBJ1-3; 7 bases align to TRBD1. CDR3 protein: CASSQDFRQGGGNTIYF. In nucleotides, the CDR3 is TGTGCCAGCAGCCAAGACTTTCGACAGGGAGGTGGAAACACCATATATTTT.